These 9 T cell receptor beta chains were sequenced from one sample in a study of T-cell reconstitution after alpha-beta-depleted transplantation in children. As it was prepared, the TCRbeta library received unique molecular identifiers. MiXCR, run by TCRdb on the PCR reads, gives a single entry per CDR3 protein. The data show just over 200,000 distinct CDR3 sequences, approximately 8.4% seen once. The specimen comprised PBMCs, mostly from graft donor cells, sampled 360 days after TCRalphabeta/CD19-depleted stem cell transplant. Receptors originate from a male patient aged 2-15 years who had a stem cell transplant for acute myeloid leukemia, so the T cells may come from the graft donor.

This clonotype was detected many times. The chain employs TRBV3-1 and TRBJ1-1; no clear D gene. With 1 base removed from V and 4 bases from J, the gap between germline ends came to 10 bases. In germline, CDR1 is LGHDT, CDR2 YNNKEL (reference sequence). This CDR3 is 14 amino acids long. In DNA form, the CDR3 reads TGTGCCAGCAGCCAAGCTTGGAAGGGCACTGAAGCTTTCTTT. This translates into CASSQAWKGTEAFF.

This clonotype was seen a handful of times. This sequence joins TRBV3-1 and TRBJ2-3; 11 bases agree with TRBD2. CDR3 length equals 15 residues. The trim removed 6 bases at V and 1 base at J, leaving 3 bases unmatched. The germline CDR1 and CDR2 sequences are LGHDT and YNNKEL (reference sequence). The CDR3 DNA sequence: TGTGCCAGCAGGCAACTAGCGGGGGGCACAGATACGCAGTATTTT. Encoded protein: CASRQLAGGTDTQYF.

This clonotype was seen only a few times. This chain links TRBV5-1 with TRBJ1-1; D is uncertain. The CDR3 is 16 residues long. Germline V gene lookup returns CDR1 SGHRS and CDR2 YFSETQ. V lost 2 bases, J lost 4 bases, and 18 bases lay in between. The CDR3 bases are TGCGCCAGCAGCTTTCGGGCAGGCACCCTGGGCACTGAAGCTTTCTTT. This translates into CASSFRAGTLGTEAFF.

The genes are TRBV20-1 and TRBJ2-3; TRBD2 matches at 14 bases. The germline V gene encodes CDR1 DFQATT and CDR2 SNEGSKA (reference sequence). The CDR3 is 16 amino acids. V was pared by 6 bases and J by 8 bases, with 13 bases of the junction left unmatched. The DNA for the CDR3 is TGCAGTGCCCCCGGGACTAGCGGGGGCCCCTTTCGTACGCAGTATTTT. Its protein product is CSAPGTSGGPFRTQYF.

This clonotype showed up many times. The CDR3 DNA is TGCGCCAGCAGCCGTATACAGGGGGGAGGGGATGAGCAGTTCTTC. Protein sequence: CASSRIQGGGDEQFF. This sequence joins TRBV4-1 and TRBJ2-1, with a possible D match to TRBD1 (8 bases). Germline-derived CDR1 and CDR2 are MGHRA and YSYEKL. The V gene lost 4 bases and the J gene lost 8 bases, with 18 bases spanning the gap. The CDR3 runs 15 residues.

This clonotype was seen more than once but under ten times. V usage is TRBV20-1 and J usage is TRBJ2-1, with 9 bases fitting TRBD2. The CDR3 has 13 amino acids. Trimming cost V 5 bases and J 7 bases; bases outside gene matches: 6. Germline values: CDR1 DFQATT, CDR2 SNEGSKA (reference sequence). In nucleotides, the CDR3 is TGCAGTGCTGAGGGCGGGGGGGAAAATGAGCAGTTCTTC. Protein sequence: CSAEGGGENEQFF.

This clonotype appeared many times. V gene TRBV29-1 combines with J gene TRBJ1-1; D remains unclear. The CDR3 runs to 11 residues. The V gene's germline CDR1 is SQVTM and CDR2 ANQGSEA. Trimming removed 7 bases at V and 3 bases at J, with 9 bases between. In DNA form, the CDR3 reads TGCAGCGCCGGCCGGGACACTGAAGCTTTCTTT. Amino acids: CSAGRDTEAFF.

This clonotype was detected many times. The chain is built from TRBV7-6 and TRBJ1-1; no clear D. The CDR3 has 14 residues. Per the germline V gene, CDR1 is SGHVS and CDR2 is FNYEAQ. The ends were cut back, 1 base at V and 3 bases at J, with 9 bases in the middle. This chain's CDR3 is CASSLESGYTEAFF. CDR3 DNA sequence: TGTGCCAGCAGCTTAGAGTCGGGGTACACTGAAGCTTTCTTT.

In this sample, this clonotype turned up a few times. The chain joins TRBV7-6 to TRBJ2-1; 10 bases are a match to TRBD2. Germline V lookup: CDR1 SGHVS, CDR2 FNYEAQ. Trimming at V came to 5 bases and at J to 2 bases, leaving 9 bases not matched to a gene. There are 17 residues in the CDR3. The CDR3 sequence: CASSPRGGLATYNEQFF. The DNA of the CDR3 is TGTGCCAGCAGCCCGAGAGGGGGACTAGCGACCTACAATGAGCAGTTCTTC.